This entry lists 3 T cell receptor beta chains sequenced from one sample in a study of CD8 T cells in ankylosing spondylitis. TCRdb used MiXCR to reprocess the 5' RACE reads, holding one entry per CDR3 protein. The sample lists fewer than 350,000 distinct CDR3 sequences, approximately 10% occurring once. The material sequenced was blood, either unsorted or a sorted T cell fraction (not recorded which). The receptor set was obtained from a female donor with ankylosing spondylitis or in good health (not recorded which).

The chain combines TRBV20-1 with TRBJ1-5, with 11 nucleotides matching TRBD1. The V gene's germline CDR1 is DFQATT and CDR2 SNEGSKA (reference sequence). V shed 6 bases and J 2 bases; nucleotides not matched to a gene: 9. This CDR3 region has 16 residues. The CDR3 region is CSATGQGVRGNQPQHF. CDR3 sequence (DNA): TGCAGTGCCACGGGACAGGGGGTTCGAGGCAATCAGCCCCAGCATTTT.

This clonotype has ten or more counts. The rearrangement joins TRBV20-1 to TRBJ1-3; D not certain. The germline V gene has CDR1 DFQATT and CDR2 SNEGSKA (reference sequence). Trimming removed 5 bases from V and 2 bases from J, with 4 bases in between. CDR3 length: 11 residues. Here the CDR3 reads CSALTGNTIYF. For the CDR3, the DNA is TGCAGTGCTTTAACTGGAAACACCATATATTTT.

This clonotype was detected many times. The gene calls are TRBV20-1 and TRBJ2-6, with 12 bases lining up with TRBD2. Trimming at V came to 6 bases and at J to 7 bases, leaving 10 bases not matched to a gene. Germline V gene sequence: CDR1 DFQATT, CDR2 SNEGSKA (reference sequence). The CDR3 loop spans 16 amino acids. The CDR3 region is CSAETSGSSRANVLTF. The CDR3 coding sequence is TGCAGTGCCGAGACTAGCGGGAGCTCTAGAGCCAACGTCCTGACTTTC.